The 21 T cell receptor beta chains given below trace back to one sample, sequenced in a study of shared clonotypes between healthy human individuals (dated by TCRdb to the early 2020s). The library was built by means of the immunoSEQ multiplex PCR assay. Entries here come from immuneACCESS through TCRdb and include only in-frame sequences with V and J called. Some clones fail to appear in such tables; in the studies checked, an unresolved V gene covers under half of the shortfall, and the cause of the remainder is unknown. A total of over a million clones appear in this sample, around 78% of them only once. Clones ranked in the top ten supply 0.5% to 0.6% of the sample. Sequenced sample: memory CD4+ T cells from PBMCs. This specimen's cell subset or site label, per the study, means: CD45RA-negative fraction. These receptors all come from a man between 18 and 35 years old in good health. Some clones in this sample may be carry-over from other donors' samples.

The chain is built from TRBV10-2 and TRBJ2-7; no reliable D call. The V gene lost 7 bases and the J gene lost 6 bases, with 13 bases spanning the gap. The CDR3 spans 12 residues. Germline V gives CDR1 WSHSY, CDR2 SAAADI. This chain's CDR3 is CASILALGEQYF. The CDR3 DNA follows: TGCGCCAGCATTTTAGCTCTGGGCGAGCAGTACTTC.

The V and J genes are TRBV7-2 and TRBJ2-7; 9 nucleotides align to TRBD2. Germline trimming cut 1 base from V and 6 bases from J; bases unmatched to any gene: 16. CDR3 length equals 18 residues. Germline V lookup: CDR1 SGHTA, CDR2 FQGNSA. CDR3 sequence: CASSLGPSGMVGDGEQYF. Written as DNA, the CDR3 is TGTGCCAGCAGCTTAGGTCCTAGCGGGATGGTGGGGGATGGCGAGCAGTACTTC.

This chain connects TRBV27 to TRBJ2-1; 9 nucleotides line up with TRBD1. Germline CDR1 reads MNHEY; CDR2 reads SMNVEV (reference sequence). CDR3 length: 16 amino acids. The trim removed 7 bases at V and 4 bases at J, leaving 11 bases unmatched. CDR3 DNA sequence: TGTGCCAGCACCAGGGGGACAGGGTCCCTTTACAATGAGCAGTTCTTC. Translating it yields CASTRGTGSLYNEQFF.

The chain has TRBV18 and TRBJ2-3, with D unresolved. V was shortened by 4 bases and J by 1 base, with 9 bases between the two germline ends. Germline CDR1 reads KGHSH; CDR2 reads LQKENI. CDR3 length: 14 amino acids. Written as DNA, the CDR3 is TGTGCCAGCTCACTTGCGGTACGCACAGATACGCAGTATTTT. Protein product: CASSLAVRTDTQYF.

The CDR3 coding sequence is TGTGCCAGCAGCGTAGTAGAGGGAGTCTCTCCGCCCAATGAGCAGTTCTTC. Its translation is CASSVVEGVSPPNEQFF. The chain is built from TRBV9 and TRBJ2-1; D perhaps matches TRBD2 (5 bases). The CDR3 has 17 amino acids. Germline CDR1 is SGDLS and CDR2 is YYNGEE. The V end was cut by 0 bases, the J end by 6 bases, with 19 bases between.

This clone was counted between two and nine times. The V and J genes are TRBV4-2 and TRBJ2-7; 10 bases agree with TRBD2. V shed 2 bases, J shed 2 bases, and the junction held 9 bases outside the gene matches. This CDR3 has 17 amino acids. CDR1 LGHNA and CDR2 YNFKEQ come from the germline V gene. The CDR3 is CASSQPSSGGHTYEQYF. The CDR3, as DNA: TGTGCCAGCAGCCAACCTTCTAGCGGGGGTCATACCTACGAGCAGTACTTC.

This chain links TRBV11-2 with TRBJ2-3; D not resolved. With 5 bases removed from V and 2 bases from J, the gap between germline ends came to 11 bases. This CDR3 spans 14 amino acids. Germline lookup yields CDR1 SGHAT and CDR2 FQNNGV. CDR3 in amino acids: CASSKLQNTDTQYF. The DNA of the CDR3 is TGTGCCAGCAGCAAACTACAGAACACAGATACGCAGTATTTT.

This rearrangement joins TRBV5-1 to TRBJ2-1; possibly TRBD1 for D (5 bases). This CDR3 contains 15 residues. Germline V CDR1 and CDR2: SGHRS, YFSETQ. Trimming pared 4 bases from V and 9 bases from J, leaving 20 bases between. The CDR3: CASSLLQGWRGEQFF. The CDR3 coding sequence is TGCGCCAGCAGCCTTTTGCAGGGCTGGCGAGGTGAGCAGTTCTTC.

The CDR3 nucleotides read TGTGCCAGCAGCTTAGAAGGGTGGGGAAACACCATATATTTT. Translating gives CASSLEGWGNTIYF. The chain joins TRBV11-2 to TRBJ1-3, with unresolved D. Trimming removed 0 bases from V and 4 bases from J, with 7 bases in between. CDR3 length: 14 residues. Germline CDR1 and CDR2: SGHAT and FQNNGV.

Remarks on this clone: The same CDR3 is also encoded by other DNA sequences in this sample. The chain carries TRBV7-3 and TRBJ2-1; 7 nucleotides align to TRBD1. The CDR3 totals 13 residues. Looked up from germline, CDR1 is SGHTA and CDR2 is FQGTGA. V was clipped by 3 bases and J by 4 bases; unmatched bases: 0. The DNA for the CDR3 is TGTGCCAGCAGCTTGGACAGGTACAATGAGCAGTTCTTC. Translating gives CASSLDRYNEQFF.

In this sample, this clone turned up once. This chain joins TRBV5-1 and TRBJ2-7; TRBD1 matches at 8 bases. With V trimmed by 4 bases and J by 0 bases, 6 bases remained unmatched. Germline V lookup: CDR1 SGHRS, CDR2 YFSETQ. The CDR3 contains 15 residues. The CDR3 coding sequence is TGCGCCAGCAGCCGGACGACAGGGGTCTCCTACGAGCAGTACTTC. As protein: CASSRTTGVSYEQYF.

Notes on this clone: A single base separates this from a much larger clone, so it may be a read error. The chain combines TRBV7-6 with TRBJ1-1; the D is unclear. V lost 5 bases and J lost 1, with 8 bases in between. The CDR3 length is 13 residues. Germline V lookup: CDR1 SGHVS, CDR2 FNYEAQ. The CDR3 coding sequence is TGTGCCAGCAGCCAAGGCACGAACACTGAAGCTTTCTTT. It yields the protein CASSQGTNTEAFF.

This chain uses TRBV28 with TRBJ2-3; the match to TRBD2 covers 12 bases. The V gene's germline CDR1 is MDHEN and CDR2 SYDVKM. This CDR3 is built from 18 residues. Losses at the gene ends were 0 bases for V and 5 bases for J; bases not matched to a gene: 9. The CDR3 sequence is CASSLWGASGRGGDTQYF. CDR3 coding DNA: TGTGCCAGCAGTTTATGGGGGGCTAGCGGGAGGGGAGGAGATACGCAGTATTTT. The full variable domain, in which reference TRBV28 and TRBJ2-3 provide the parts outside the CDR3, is DVKVTQSSRYLVKRTGEKVFLECVQDMDHENMFWYRQDPGLGLRLIYFSYDVKMKEKGDIPEGYSVSREKKERFSLILESASTNQTSMYLCASSLWGASGRGGDTQYFGPGTRLTVL.

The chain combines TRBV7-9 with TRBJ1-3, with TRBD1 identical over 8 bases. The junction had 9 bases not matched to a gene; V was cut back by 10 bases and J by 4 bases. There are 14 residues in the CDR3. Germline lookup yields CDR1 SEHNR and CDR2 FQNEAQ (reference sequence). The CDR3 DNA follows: TGTGCCACCCTGACAGGGGCCGGGGGAAACACCATATATTTT. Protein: CATLTGAGGNTIYF.

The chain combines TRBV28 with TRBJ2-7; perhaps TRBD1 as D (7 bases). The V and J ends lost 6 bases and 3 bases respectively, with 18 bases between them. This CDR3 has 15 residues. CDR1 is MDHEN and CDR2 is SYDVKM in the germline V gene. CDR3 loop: CASSQVSGGLYEQYF. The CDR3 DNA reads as TGTGCCAGCAGCCAGGTCTCAGGGGGGCTCTACGAGCAGTACTTC.

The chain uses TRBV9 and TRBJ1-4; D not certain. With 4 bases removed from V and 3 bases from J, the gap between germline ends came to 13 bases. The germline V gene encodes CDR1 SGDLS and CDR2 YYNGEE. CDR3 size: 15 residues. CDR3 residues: CASSTDGGPNEKLFF. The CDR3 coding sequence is TGTGCCAGCAGCACAGACGGCGGACCTAATGAAAAACTGTTTTTT.

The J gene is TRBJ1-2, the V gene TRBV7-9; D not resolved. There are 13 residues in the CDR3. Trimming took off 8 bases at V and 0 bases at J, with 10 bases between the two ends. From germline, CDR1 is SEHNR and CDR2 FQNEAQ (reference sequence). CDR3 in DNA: TGTGCCAGCCATGGTGGTCCTAACTATGGCTACACCTTC. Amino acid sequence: CASHGGPNYGYTF. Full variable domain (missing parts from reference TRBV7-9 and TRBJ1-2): DTGVSQNPRHKITKRGQNVTFRCDPISEHNRLYWYRQTLGQGPEFLTYFQNEAQLEKSRLLSDRFSAERPKGSFSTLEIQRTEQGDSAMYLCASHGGPNYGYTFGSGTRLTVV.

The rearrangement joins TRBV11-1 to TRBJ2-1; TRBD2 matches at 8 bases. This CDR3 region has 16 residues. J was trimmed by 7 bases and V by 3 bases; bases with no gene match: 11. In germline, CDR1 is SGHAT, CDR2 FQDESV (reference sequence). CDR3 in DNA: TGTGCCAGCAGCTTTCTTAGCGGGAATATTATAAATGAGCAGTTCTTC. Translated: CASSFLSGNIINEQFF.

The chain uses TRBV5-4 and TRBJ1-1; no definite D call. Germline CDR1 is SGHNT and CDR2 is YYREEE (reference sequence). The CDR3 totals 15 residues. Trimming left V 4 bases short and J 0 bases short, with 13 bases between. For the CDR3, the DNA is TGTGCCAGCAGCCCCCAGAGGGCTATGAACACTGAAGCTTTCTTT. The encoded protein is CASSPQRAMNTEAFF.

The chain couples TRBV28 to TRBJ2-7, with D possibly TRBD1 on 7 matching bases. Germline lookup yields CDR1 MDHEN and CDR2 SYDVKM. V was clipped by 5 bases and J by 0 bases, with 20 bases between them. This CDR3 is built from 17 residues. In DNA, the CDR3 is TGTGCCAGCAGTCGGGCGGGTGGAGGGACAGTCTCCTACGAGCAGTACTTC. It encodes CASSRAGGGTVSYEQYF.

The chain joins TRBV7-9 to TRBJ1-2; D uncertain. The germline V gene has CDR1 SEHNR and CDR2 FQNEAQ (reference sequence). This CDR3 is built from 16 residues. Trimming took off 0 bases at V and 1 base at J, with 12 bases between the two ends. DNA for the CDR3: TGTGCCAGCAGCTTAGCCGCAAAGGGCATTAACTATGGCTACACCTTC. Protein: CASSLAAKGINYGYTF.